Reported below is one T cell receptor (beta chain). Its antigen is not known. This sample is part of a study of cytomegalovirus exposure and HLA in healthy donors. Study observations and caveats: Researchers catalogued roughly 150 TCR beta chains as cytomegalovirus-associated. First-cohort TCR clusters were later found to tend to co-occur in the approximately 120 validation repertoires. In vitro confirmation showed a few CMV-associated chains to be CMV antigen specific.

Sequencing used immunoSEQ multiplex PCR; TCRdb keeps in-frame clones, though not all of them. The profile covers 250,000 or so clones, with nearly 90% appearing a single time and under 0.4% taken by the ten largest. The donors were members of the roughly 130-subject validation cohort (separate from the approximately 670-subject first cohort). Germline loops: CDR1 MNHEY, CDR2 SMNVEV (reference sequence). Trimming pared 1 base from V and 0 bases from J, leaving 16 bases between. The CDR3 extends over 18 amino acids. J is TRBJ2-4 and V is TRBV27; D may be TRBD2 (5 bases). The sequencing sample was made of PBMCs. The receptor's source is a woman aged 18-29 years in good health and CMV-seronegative. This CDR3 reads CASSLWGSSTIAKNIQYF. CDR3 in DNA: TGTGCCAGCAGTTTATGGGGTTCTAGCACCATAGCCAAAAACATTCAGTACTTC.